This T cell receptor beta chain was observed in a study of technical replicates of blood from a handful of donors. The germline gives CDR1 GTSNPN, CDR2 SVGIG (reference sequence). The length of the CDR3 is 12 residues. The ends were cut back, 4 bases at V and 4 bases at J, with 7 bases in the middle. The method was immunoSEQ multiplex PCR; TCRdb's version includes in-frame clones alone and lacks a portion of them. This table has about 97,000 clones, around 96% appearing once. Specimen: T cells isolated from PBMCs. The V call is TRBV30, the J call TRBJ2-2; TRBD2 is a possible D gene (5 bases). The clonotype originates from a human donor in good health. CDR3 coding DNA: TGTGCCTGGAACGCGGGCACCGGGGAGCTGTTTTTT. This codes for CAWNAGTGELFF.